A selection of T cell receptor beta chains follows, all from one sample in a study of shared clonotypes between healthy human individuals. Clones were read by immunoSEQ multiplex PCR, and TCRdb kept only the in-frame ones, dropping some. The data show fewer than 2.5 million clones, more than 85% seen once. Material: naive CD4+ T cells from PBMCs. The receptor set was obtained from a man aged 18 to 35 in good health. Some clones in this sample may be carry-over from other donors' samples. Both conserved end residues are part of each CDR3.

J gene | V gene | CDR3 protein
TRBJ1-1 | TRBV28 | CASSRNREAFF
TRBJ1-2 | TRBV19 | CASSQRGAGGYTF
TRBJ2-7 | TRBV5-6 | CASSPRSLSSGTYEQYF
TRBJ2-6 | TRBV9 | CASSSQTYNRGTGGANVLTF
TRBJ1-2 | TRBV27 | CASKSGDRDYGYTF
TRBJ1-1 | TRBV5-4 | CASSSPDRYTEAFF
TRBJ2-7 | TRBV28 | CASTMGQGSYEQYF
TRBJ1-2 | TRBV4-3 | CASSQVASVGNYGYTF
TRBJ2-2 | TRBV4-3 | CASSQAQGNTGELFF
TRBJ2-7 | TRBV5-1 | CASSPTGLSSYEQYF
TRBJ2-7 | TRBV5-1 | CASSLLGTAPYEQYF
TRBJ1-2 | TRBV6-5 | CASSGQGDGYTF
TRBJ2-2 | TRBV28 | CASSLRSLNTGELFF
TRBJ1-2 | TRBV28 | CASSFPQTGAYTF
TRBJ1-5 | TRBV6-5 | CASSPRESDRRPQHF
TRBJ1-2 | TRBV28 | CASSLFYGYTF
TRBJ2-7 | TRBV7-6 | CASSLVSTSRAYEQYF
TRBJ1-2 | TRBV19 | CASVKGTLPYGYTF
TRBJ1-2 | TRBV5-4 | CASRPGQGTNYGYTF
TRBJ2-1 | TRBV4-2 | CASSQELSSGYSNNEQFF
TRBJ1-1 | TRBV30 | CAWTLIGREAFF
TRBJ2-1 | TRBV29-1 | CSVKTSGRYEQFF
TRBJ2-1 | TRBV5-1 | CASSLGQGTYNEQFF
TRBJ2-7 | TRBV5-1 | CASSLGTALIYEQYF
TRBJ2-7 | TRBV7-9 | CASSSWTSGNYEQYF
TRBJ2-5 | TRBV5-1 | CASSLEQGGGEETQYF
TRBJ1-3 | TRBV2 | CASSPDRRSDTIYF
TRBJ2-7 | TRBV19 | CASSLVGGSSYEQYF
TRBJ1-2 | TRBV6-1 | CASSIRQGVDYGYTF
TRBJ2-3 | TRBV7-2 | CASNSAVGGDTQYF
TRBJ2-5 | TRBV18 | CASSPRAGLETQYF
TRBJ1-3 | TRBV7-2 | CASSPQGYSGNTIYF
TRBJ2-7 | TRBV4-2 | CASSQDRGRVSYEQYF
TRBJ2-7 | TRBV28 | CASSAPGQGYEQYF
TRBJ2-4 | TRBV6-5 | CASSTGRENIQYF
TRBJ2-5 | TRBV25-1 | CASSEFLAGGETQYF
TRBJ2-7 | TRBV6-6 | CASSYGSGQIYEQYF
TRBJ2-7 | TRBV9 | CASSADVRGHEQYF
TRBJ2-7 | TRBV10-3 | CAISDAGRALYEQYF
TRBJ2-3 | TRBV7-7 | CASSLTLGAADTQYF
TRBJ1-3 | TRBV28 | CASSNQGAGNTIYF
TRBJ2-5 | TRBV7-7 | CASSTSWVQETQYF
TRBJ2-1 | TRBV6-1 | CASEGYNEQFF
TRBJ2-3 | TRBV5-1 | CASSLDTATDTQYF
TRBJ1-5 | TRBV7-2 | CASSLADGYNQPQHF
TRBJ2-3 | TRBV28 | CASSGRVHTQYF
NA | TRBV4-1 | CASSLAGGPTYEQYF
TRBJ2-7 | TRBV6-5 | CASSYSKWPSYEQYF
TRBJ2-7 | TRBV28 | CASSLGRVYEQYF
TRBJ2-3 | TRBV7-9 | CASSRTGGRGTDTQYF
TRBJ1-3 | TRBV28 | CASKEGMGGNTIYF
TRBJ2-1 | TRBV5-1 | CASSLLAVGTTYNEQFF
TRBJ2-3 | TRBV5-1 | CASSLDWVAGTDTQYF
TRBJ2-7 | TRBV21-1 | CASSMASYEQYF
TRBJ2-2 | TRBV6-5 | CASSYSGGGRTGELFF
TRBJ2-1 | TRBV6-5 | CASSYSSGTGDNEQFF
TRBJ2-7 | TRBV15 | CATSRESEWRSMDF
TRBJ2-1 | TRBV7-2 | CASNSGYNEQFF